This T cell receptor beta chain was retrieved from a study of T cell repertoires in cytomegalovirus infection. MiXCR, run by TCRdb on the reads, gives a single entry per CDR3 protein. The sample holds hundreds of thousands of distinct CDR3 sequences; roughly a third are singletons and the top ten take about a sixth. This clonotype has a handful of counts. What it recognizes is unknown. The V end was cut by 5 bases, the J end by 8 bases, with 19 bases between. The CDR3 is 15 amino acids. Per germline, CDR1 SGHAT and CDR2 FQNNGV. The sequence came from a human donor in good health (CMV status not recorded). Some clones in this sample may be carry-over from other donors' samples. The J gene is TRBJ2-1, the V gene TRBV11-2; maybe TRBD2 (6 bases). The material was cultured PBMCs, obtained from culture after CMV antigen stimulation. For the CDR3, the DNA is TGTGCCAGCAGCCCGGCAGTTACTAGCAACTATGAGCAGTTCTTC. Translating it yields CASSPAVTSNYEQFF.